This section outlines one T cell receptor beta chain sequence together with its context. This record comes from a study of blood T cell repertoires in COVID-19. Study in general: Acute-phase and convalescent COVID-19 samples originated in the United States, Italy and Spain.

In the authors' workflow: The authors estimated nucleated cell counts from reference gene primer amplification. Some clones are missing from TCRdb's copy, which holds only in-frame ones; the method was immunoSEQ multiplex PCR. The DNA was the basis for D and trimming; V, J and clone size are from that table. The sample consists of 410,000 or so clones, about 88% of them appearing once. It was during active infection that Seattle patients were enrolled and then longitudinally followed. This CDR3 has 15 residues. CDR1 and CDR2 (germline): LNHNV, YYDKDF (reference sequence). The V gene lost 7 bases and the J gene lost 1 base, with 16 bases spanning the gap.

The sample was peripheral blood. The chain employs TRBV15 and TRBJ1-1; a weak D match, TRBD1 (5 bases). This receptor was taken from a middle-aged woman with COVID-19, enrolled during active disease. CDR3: CATTPQTVQNTEAFF. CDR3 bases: TGTGCCACCACCCCTCAGACAGTGCAGAACACTGAAGCTTTCTTT. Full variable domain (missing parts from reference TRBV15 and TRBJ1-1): DAMVIQNPRYQVTQFGKPVTLSCSQTLNHNVMYWYQQKSSQAPKLLFHYYDKDFNNEADTPDNFQSRRPNTSFCFLDIRSPGLGDTAMYLCATTPQTVQNTEAFFGQGTRLTVV.